A selection of T cell receptor beta chains follows, all from one sample in a study of CD8 T cells in ankylosing spondylitis. TCRdb re-called the 5' RACE reads through MiXCR, storing one row per CDR3 protein. In the table there are about 260,000 distinct CDR3 sequences, 20% to 30% of which are singletons. The specimen sequenced was blood, either unsorted or a sorted T cell fraction (not recorded which). All receptors derive from a male donor with ankylosing spondylitis or in good health (not recorded which). Both conserved end residues are part of each CDR3. The D gene is left open where the match is weak. Clone size is given for some rows only: seen once, a few or many times, or a class if the clone is expanded.

clone size	V gene	J gene	D gene	CDR3 DNA	CDR3 protein
many	TRBV20-1	TRBJ2-5	.	TGCAGTGCTTCTAGGTCGGAGACCCAGTACTTC	CSASRSETQYF
many	TRBV29-1	TRBJ1-1	.	TGCAGCGTCCACGGACTGACGGACACTGAAGCTTTCTTT	CSVHGLTDTEAFF
few	TRBV6-1	TRBJ2-7	TRBD1	TGTGCCAGCATTGGGACAGGGAACCACTACGAGCAGTACTTC	CASIGTGNHYEQYF
.	TRBV6-5	TRBJ1-4	TRBD1	TGTGCCAGCAGTTCCAGGGGGGACGGCAGAAATGAAAAACTGTTTTTT	CASSSRGDGRNEKLFF
many	TRBV12-3/TRBV12-4	TRBJ2-7	.	TGTGCCAGCAGCGAGGGAGCCTACGAGCAGTACTTC	CASSEGAYEQYF
few	TRBV7-2	TRBJ1-5	TRBD1	TGTGCCAGCAGCCTGAGAGGGACAGGGTCCGACTATCAGCCCCAGCATTTT	CASSLRGTGSDYQPQHF
many	TRBV20-1	TRBJ2-3	.	TGCAGTGCTAGCAGTGGCAGGGGCACAGATACGCAGTATTTT	CSASSGRGTDTQYF
many	TRBV12-3/TRBV12-4	TRBJ2-2	.	TGTGCCACCCCCTACGGGACGGACGCGAACACCGGGGAGCTGTTTTTT	CATPYGTDANTGELFF
.	TRBV10-1	TRBJ2-7	.	TGCGCCAGCCACAGGGTGGGGGAGCAGTACTTC	CASHRVGEQYF
many	TRBV5-1	TRBJ2-3	.	TGCGCCAGCAGCAGATGGGACAGCACAGATACGCAGTATTTT	CASSRWDSTDTQYF
many	TRBV20-1	TRBJ2-1	.	TGCAGTGCTAGAGTGGTACGGAGTGGCAATGAGCAGTTCTTC	CSARVVRSGNEQFF
.	TRBV5-1	TRBJ2-7	TRBD2	TGCGCCAGCAGCACCCTAGCGGGGGGGTACGAGCAGTACTTC	CASSTLAGGYEQYF
.	TRBV12-3/TRBV12-4	TRBJ2-7	TRBD2	TGTGCCAGCAGTTTGACGGGGGGGCCGGGGGAGCAGTACTTC	CASSLTGGPGEQYF
few	TRBV20-1	TRBJ1-1	TRBD1	TGCAGTGCTAGGGACAGGGGGAAGAACACTGAAGCTTTCTTT	CSARDRGKNTEAFF
.	TRBV20-1	TRBJ2-7	.	TGCAGTGCTAGAGACGGGGTTATTCCCCACGAGCAGTACTTC	CSARDGVIPHEQYF
.	TRBV5-1	TRBJ2-3	.	TGCGCCAGCAGCTTGACCGATTTCACAGATACGCAGTATTTT	CASSLTDFTDTQYF
.	TRBV9	TRBJ2-3	TRBD1	TGTGCCAGCAGCGTAGGGGCAGGGGGCGGAGATACGCAGTATTTT	CASSVGAGGGDTQYF
few	TRBV6-5	TRBJ2-2	.	TGTGCCAGCAGTTATAAAGGGATACTGAACACCGGGGAGCTGTTTTTT	CASSYKGILNTGELFF
.	TRBV5-8	TRBJ2-7	.	TGTGCCAGCAGCTTGGGTGTAAGCGCCTACGAGCAGTACTTC	CASSLGVSAYEQYF
.	TRBV2	TRBJ2-1	TRBD1	TGTGCCAGCAGTGAGTCCGGACAGGGTTGGGATGAGCAGTTCTTC	CASSESGQGWDEQFF
.	TRBV10-3	TRBJ2-3	TRBD2	TGTGCCATCAGTGATGTGGGACTAGCGTCGGATACGCAGTATTTT	CAISDVGLASDTQYF
.	TRBV7-9	TRBJ2-2	.	TGTGCCAGCAGCTTTTTATCAGGGAACACCGGGGAGCTGTTTTTT	CASSFLSGNTGELFF
.	TRBV20-1	TRBJ1-2	.	TGCAGTGCGTTGGCCCGGGACAATTTTAACTATGGCTACACCTTC	CSALARDNFNYGYTF
many	TRBV12-3/TRBV12-4	TRBJ1-5	TRBD1	TGTGCCAGCAAGGGGACAGAGCATCAGCCCCAGCATTTT	CASKGTEHQPQHF
few	TRBV7-8	TRBJ2-2	.	TGTGCCAGCAGCCATGGACTGTGGTCGGGCGGGGAGCTGTTTTTT	CASSHGLWSGGELFF
many	TRBV7-9	TRBJ1-3	.	TGTGCCAGCAGCTTACCACCGGTCGGCACCATATATTTT	CASSLPPVGTIYF
.	TRBV10-3	TRBJ2-7	.	TGTGCCATCAGTGAGATGGGCTCCACTGGGCAGTACTTC	CAISEMGSTGQYF
once	TRBV2	TRBJ2-7	.	TGTGCCAGCAGTGATTTGGCCTCCTACGAGCAGTACTTC	CASSDLASYEQYF
.	TRBV14	TRBJ2-3	TRBD2	TGTGCCAGCAGCCAACTAGCGGGGGAATCTAGCACAGATACGCAGTATTTT	CASSQLAGESSTDTQYF
.	TRBV12-3/TRBV12-4	TRBJ2-1	.	TGTGCCAGCAGTTTATATGGCGAGCAGTTCTTC	CASSLYGEQFF
.	TRBV29-1	TRBJ1-1	.	TGCAGCGCCTCGGGACGTACGCTTGAAGCTTTCTTT	CSASGRTLEAFF
few	TRBV20-1	TRBJ2-5	TRBD1	TGCAGTGCTAGTCCCGGGACAGGGGGCCGGGAGACCCAGTACTTC	CSASPGTGGRETQYF
.	TRBV2	TRBJ2-1	TRBD1	TGTGCCAGCAAGAGGACGGGACAGGGTCTCCTCTTC	CASKRTGQGLLF
many	TRBV6-1	TRBJ2-7	.	TGTGCCAGCAGTGAAGGCTCCACATGGGACGAGCAGTACTTC	CASSEGSTWDEQYF
few	TRBV20-1	TRBJ1-3	.	TGCAGTGCTAGAGAACCAGGCGGGTTCTCTGGAAACACCATATATTTT	CSAREPGGFSGNTIYF
many	TRBV20-1	TRBJ2-5	.	TGCAGTGCCCCAAGAAGAGGAGAGACCCAGTACTTC	CSAPRRGETQYF
few	TRBV5-1	TRBJ2-5	.	TGCGCCAGCAGCTACGGGACATCGGAGACCCAGTACTTC	CASSYGTSETQYF
many	TRBV20-1	TRBJ2-7	.	TGCAGTGCTCCTCCGAGGGAGTCTCCCTACGAGCAGTACTTC	CSAPPRESPYEQYF
.	TRBV2	TRBJ2-1	.	TGTGCCAGCAGTGAAGAGAGCTCCTACAATGAGCAGTTCTTC	CASSEESSYNEQFF
many	TRBV20-1	TRBJ2-3	.	TGCAGTGCTGGTGGGCCAGCAGATACGCAGTATTTT	CSAGGPADTQYF
many	TRBV10-3	TRBJ1-2	.	TGTGCCATCGATGACGAAGGGCAGGGCTACACCTTC	CAIDDEGQGYTF
.	TRBV20-1	TRBJ2-7	.	TGCAGTGCCTCCACAGGGACGCGAGGCGAGCAGTACTTC	CSASTGTRGEQYF
few	TRBV20-1	TRBJ2-2	.	TGCAGTGCTAGATCGACACAAGGGAACACCGGGGAGCTGTTTTTT	CSARSTQGNTGELFF
many	TRBV12-3/TRBV12-4	TRBJ2-3	.	TGTGCCAGCAGTTTAGGCCCGGGAGCAGATACGCAGTATTTT	CASSLGPGADTQYF
many	TRBV5-1	TRBJ2-3	.	TGCGCCAGCAGCTTGACCTCAGCAAACACAGATACGCAGTATTTT	CASSLTSANTDTQYF
few	TRBV10-3	TRBJ2-7	.	TGTGCCATCGGAGGGACAGTCTCCTACGAGCAGTACTTC	CAIGGTVSYEQYF
.	TRBV7-8	TRBJ2-3	TRBD2	TGTGCCAGCAGCTTAGCGGAGGTGGGAGCGGGGGTGCAGTATTTT	CASSLAEVGAGVQYF
.	TRBV6-5	TRBJ1-5	.	TGTGCCAGCAGTTTTCAACGCGATCAGCCCCAGCATTTT	CASSFQRDQPQHF
.	TRBV12-5	TRBJ2-3	.	TGTGCTAGTGGTTGGGGCCCAGATACGCAGTATTTT	CASGWGPDTQYF
.	TRBV6-1	TRBJ2-3	TRBD2	TGTGCCAGCAGGATAGCGGGAGGGGCAGATACGCAGTATTTT	CASRIAGGADTQYF
many	TRBV2	TRBJ2-3	TRBD2	TGTGCCAGCCGAAACCATAGCGGGGCTAGCACAGATACGCAGTATTTT	CASRNHSGASTDTQYF
.	TRBV6-5	TRBJ2-1	TRBD2	TGTGCCAGCAGGACGGGGGGAGAGCAGTTCTTC	CASRTGGEQFF
.	TRBV20-1	TRBJ2-1	.	TGCAGTGCCAGTCATCGGAGCTCCTACAATGAGCAGTTCTTC	CSASHRSSYNEQFF
many	TRBV20-1	TRBJ2-4	.	TGCAGTGCTAAAGGGTCGGGAGCCAAAAACATTCAGTACTTC	CSAKGSGAKNIQYF